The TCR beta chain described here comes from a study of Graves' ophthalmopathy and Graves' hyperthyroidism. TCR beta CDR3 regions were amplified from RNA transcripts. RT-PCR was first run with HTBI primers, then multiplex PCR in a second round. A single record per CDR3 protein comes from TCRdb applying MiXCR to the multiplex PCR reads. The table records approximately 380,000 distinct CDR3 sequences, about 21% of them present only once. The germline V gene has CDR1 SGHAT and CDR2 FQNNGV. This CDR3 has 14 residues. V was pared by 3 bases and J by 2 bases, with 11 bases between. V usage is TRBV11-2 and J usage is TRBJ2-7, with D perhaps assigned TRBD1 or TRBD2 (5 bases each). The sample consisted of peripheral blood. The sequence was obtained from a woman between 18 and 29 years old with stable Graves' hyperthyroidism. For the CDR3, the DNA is TGTGCCAGCAGCTTGGGACGCGGCCCCTACGAGCAGTACTTC. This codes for CASSLGRGPYEQYF.